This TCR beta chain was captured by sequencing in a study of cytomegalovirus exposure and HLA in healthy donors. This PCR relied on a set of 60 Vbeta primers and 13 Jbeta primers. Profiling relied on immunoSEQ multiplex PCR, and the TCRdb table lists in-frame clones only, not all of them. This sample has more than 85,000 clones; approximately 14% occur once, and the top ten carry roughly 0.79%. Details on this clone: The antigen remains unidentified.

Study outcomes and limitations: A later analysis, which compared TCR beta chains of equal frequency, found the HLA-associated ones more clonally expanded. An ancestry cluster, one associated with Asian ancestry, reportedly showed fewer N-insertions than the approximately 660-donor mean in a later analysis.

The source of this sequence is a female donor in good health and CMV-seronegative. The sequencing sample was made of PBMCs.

The CDR3: CASSPRAGGYNEQFF. The CDR3 nucleotides read TGTGCCAGCAGTCCACGCGCGGGGGGATACAATGAGCAGTTCTTC. The chain is built from TRBV27 and TRBJ2-1; 8 bases are a match to TRBD2. CDR3 length: 15 residues. V dropped 5 bases and J dropped 4; count of bases not matched to a gene: 7. The germline gives CDR1 MNHEY, CDR2 SMNVEV (reference sequence).